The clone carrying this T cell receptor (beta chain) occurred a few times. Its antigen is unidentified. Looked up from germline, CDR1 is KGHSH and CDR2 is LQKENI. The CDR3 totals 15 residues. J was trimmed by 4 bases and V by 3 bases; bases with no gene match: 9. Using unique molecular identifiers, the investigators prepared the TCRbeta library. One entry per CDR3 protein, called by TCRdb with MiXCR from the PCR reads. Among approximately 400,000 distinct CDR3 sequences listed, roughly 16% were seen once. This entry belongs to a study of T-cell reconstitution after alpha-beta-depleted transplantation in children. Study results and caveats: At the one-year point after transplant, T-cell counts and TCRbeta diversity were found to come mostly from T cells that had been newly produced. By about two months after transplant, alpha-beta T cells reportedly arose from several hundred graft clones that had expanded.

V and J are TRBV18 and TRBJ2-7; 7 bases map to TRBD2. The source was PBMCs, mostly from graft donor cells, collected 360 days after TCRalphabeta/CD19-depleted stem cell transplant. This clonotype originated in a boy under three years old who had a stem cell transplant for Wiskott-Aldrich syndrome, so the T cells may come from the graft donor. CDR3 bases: TGTGCCAGCTCACCCACCGGGACGGGAGGTTACGAGCAGTACTTC. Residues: CASSPTGTGGYEQYF.